The 26 T cell receptor beta chains presented below share a single source sample, sequenced in a study of OX40 agonist ivuxolimab in advanced cancers. Using immunoSEQ multiplex PCR, the repertoire was profiled, and TCRdb retains in-frame clones only, with some absent. Of fewer than 80,000 clones listed, approximately 83% are singletons. The sequencing here drew on CD4+ or CD8+ T cells sorted from blood, taken in a trial of the OX40 agonist ivuxolimab. The receptors originated from an adult with an advanced solid tumor such as melanoma, head and neck, liver or kidney cancer.

The chain employs TRBV7-9 and TRBJ2-5; TRBD2 aligns across 7 bases. V lost 1 base and J lost 2; bases outside the gene matches: 7. This CDR3 contains 16 residues. CDR1 and CDR2 (germline): SEHNR, FQNEAQ (reference sequence). The CDR3 is CASSLVRGGVQETQYF. The DNA of the CDR3 is TGTGCCAGCAGCTTAGTCCGGGGAGGGGTACAAGAGACCCAGTACTTC.

The sample holds a few counts of this clone. The rearrangement links TRBV11-2 to TRBJ2-1; 12 bases match TRBD2. The V and J ends lost 5 bases and 7 bases, in that order; junction bases with no gene match: 3. CDR1 and CDR2 from the germline V gene are SGHAT and FQNNGV. This CDR3 is built from 14 residues. The CDR3 sequence is CASSPTSGGNEQFF. CDR3 bases: TGTGCCAGCAGCCCCACTAGCGGGGGGAATGAGCAGTTCTTC.

CDR3 residues: CSVGGQNYGYTF. In DNA, the CDR3 is TGCAGCGTTGGGGGGCAAAACTATGGCTACACCTTC. The chain is built from TRBV29-1 and TRBJ1-2, with D possibly being TRBD1 (6 bases). Germline V lookup: CDR1 SQVTM, CDR2 ANQGSEA. The CDR3 has 12 amino acids. Trimming stripped 4 bases from V and 2 bases from J, with 8 bases between.

V and J are TRBV18 and TRBJ2-5; TRBD2 aligns across 8 bases. The germline V gene has CDR1 KGHSH and CDR2 LQKENI. CDR3 length: 17 amino acids. V lost 1 base and J lost 3; bases outside the gene matches: 10. The CDR3 is CASSPRQSGGGEETQYF. The DNA of the CDR3 is TGTGCCAGCTCACCACGTCAGAGCGGGGGAGGGGAAGAGACCCAGTACTTC.

The chain employs TRBV4-2 and TRBJ1-2, with no clear D. The CDR3 has 12 residues. V was trimmed by 0 bases and J by 7 bases, leaving 6 bases between them. Germline V gives CDR1 LGHNA, CDR2 YNFKEQ. CDR3 nucleotides: TGTGCCAGCAGCCAAGATTCCAGTGGCTACACCTTC. Its translation is CASSQDSSGYTF.

This rearrangement joins TRBV7-8 to TRBJ1-5, with D perhaps matching TRBD1 (5 bases). Germline V gene lookup returns CDR1 SGHVS and CDR2 FQNEAQ. This CDR3 has 14 amino acids. V lost 4 bases to trimming and J lost 4 bases, with 11 bases between them. The CDR3 DNA is TGTGCCAGCAGCTCCGGGACCGAAAATCAGCCCCAGCATTTT. Its protein is CASSSGTENQPQHF. Based on the CDR3 plus reference TRBV7-8 and TRBJ1-5, the full variable domain is GAGVSQSPRYKVAKRGQDVALRCDPISGHVSLFWYQQALGQGPEFLTYFQNEAQLDKSGLPSDRFFAERPEGSVSTLKIQRTQQEDSAVYLCASSSGTENQPQHFGDGTRLSIL.

V and J are TRBV6-5 and TRBJ2-7, with D maybe TRBD2 (8 bases). V was pared by 11 bases and J by 2 bases, with 22 bases between. CDR3 length: 15 amino acids. From germline, CDR1 is MNHEY and CDR2 SVGAGI. The CDR3 reads CAAGGGQLKAYEQYF. The DNA of the CDR3 is TGTGCCGCCGGGGGGGGACAGTTAAAGGCCTACGAGCAGTACTTC.

This clone was picked up one time. The chain carries TRBV7-3 and TRBJ1-1; the match to TRBD1 covers 7 bases. The germline V gene encodes CDR1 SGHTA and CDR2 FQGTGA. The CDR3 spans 13 residues. V lost 8 bases and J lost 11; bases outside the gene matches: 14. CDR3 amino acids: CASGLDREGLAFF. CDR3 coding DNA: TGTGCCAGCGGCCTCGACAGGGAGGGGCTGGCTTTCTTT.

This clone came up once. The chain combines TRBV9 with TRBJ2-1, with D perhaps being TRBD1 or TRBD2 (6 bases each). With 0 bases removed from V and 6 bases from J, the gap between germline ends came to 10 bases. Looked up from germline, CDR1 is SGDLS and CDR2 is YYNGEE. The CDR3 is 14 amino acids. DNA for the CDR3: TGTGCCAGCAGCGTAGGGGGGGCGGTCAATGAGCAGTTCTTC. Residues: CASSVGGAVNEQFF.

This chain connects TRBV23-1 to TRBJ2-1; D gene ambiguous. TRBV23-1 counts as an open reading frame of uncertain function. Between the trimmed V and J ends, which lost 4 bases and 4 bases, there was a span of 11 bases. This CDR3 spans 14 amino acids. The CDR3, as DNA: TGCGCCAGCAGTCCTCTCCCTCCTTACAATGAGCAGTTCTTC. It encodes CASSPLPPYNEQFF.

The chain uses TRBV6-5 and TRBJ2-5; D call uncertain. Per germline, CDR1 MNHEY and CDR2 SVGAGI. The CDR3 extends over 11 amino acids. V gave up 5 bases and J gave up 5 bases, with 6 bases separating them. The CDR3 here is CASSPRETQYF. In DNA, the CDR3 is TGTGCCAGCAGTCCCCGGGAGACCCAGTACTTC.

This clone was seen just once. The chain carries TRBV4-2 and TRBJ2-3, with a tentative D call TRBD2 (5 bases). Trimming removed 0 bases from V and 3 bases from J, with 10 bases in between. CDR1 and CDR2 from the germline V gene are LGHNA and YNFKEQ. This CDR3 contains 15 residues. CDR3 loop: CASSQEAVGTDTQYF. The DNA of the CDR3 is TGTGCCAGCAGCCAAGAAGCGGTGGGGACAGATACGCAGTATTTT.

This clone has just one count. This chain connects TRBV18 to TRBJ2-3; unclear D gene. The CDR3 is made up of 15 amino acids. Trimming removed 3 bases at V and 4 bases at J, with 14 bases between. From germline, CDR1 is KGHSH and CDR2 LQKENI. The DNA of the CDR3 is TGTGCCAGCTCACCCCCCGTGATAGGGTCAGATACGCAGTATTTT. This gives the protein CASSPPVIGSDTQYF.

The rearrangement links TRBV7-2 to TRBJ1-1, with a possible D match to TRBD1 (5 bases). The CDR3 has 15 amino acids. The germline CDR1 and CDR2 sequences are SGHTA and FQGNSA. The V end was cut by 3 bases, the J end by 0 bases, with 11 bases between. The CDR3 DNA reads as TGTGCCAGCAGCTTTGACCAGGGTGTGAACACTGAAGCTTTCTTT. Translated, it gives CASSFDQGVNTEAFF.

The J gene is TRBJ2-7, the V gene TRBV6-5, with 8 bases that match TRBD1. CDR3 size: 14 residues. Germline V gene sequence: CDR1 MNHEY, CDR2 SVGAGI. With 8 bases clipped from V and 3 bases from J, the junction kept 9 bases outside the gene matches. The DNA for the CDR3 is TGTGCCAGCGCTCCCTACAGGGGGTTCTACGAGCAGTACTTC. This sequence encodes CASAPYRGFYEQYF.

This clone was counted between two and nine times. V usage is TRBV7-9 and J usage is TRBJ1-1, with 10 bases matching TRBD1. CDR3 length: 17 residues. The germline V gene has CDR1 SEHNR and CDR2 FQNEAQ (reference sequence). The ends lost 1 base at V and 7 bases at J; junction bases unmatched: 12. The CDR3 region has the DNA TGTGCCAGCAGCTTAGGGTTCCGCGGACAGGGGGAGGATGAAGCTTTCTTT. Its protein product is CASSLGFRGQGEDEAFF. The full variable domain, rest sourced from reference TRBV7-9 and TRBJ1-1, is DTGVSQNPRHKITKRGQNVTFRCDPISEHNRLYWYRQTLGQGPEFLTYFQNEAQLEKSRLLSDRFSAERPKGSFSTLEIQRTEQGDSAMYLCASSLGFRGQGEDEAFFGQGTRLTVV.

V is TRBV9 and J is TRBJ1-1; unclear D gene. Trimming left V 4 bases short and J 8 bases short, with 9 bases between. Germline CDR1 and CDR2: SGDLS and YYNGEE. CDR3 length: 11 residues. The CDR3 bases are TGTGCCAGCAGCCTATTACCCGAAGCTTTCTTT. As protein: CASSLLPEAFF.

The V gene is TRBV11-2, the J gene TRBJ2-1; D remains unclear. Trimming shortened V by 2 bases and J by 3 bases, and 11 bases separated the two germline ends. Germline V gene data show CDR1 as SGHAT and CDR2 as FQNNGV. This CDR3 has 15 residues. The CDR3 is CASSLSQDLYNEQFF. The CDR3 nucleotides read TGTGCCAGCAGCTTATCTCAGGACCTCTACAATGAGCAGTTCTTC.

The chain recombines TRBV5-4 with TRBJ2-3, with TRBD1 matching over 9 bases. Per germline, CDR1 SGHNT and CDR2 YYREEE (reference sequence). The CDR3 sequence is 15 residues long. J lost 6 bases, V lost 5 bases, and 10 bases had no gene match. In nucleotides, the CDR3 is TGTGCCAGCAGTCCAAAACAGGGGGCAGGGGATACGCAGTATTTT. Its protein is CASSPKQGAGDTQYF.

The V gene is TRBV19, the J gene TRBJ1-4, with D tentatively TRBD1 (5 bases). Germline-derived CDR1 and CDR2 are LNHDA and SQIVND (reference sequence). With 3 bases removed from V and 6 bases from J, the gap between germline ends came to 11 bases. There are 14 residues in the CDR3. CDR3 bases: TGTGCCAGTAGTATCGGACATGGAGATGAAAAACTGTTTTTT. Translated: CASSIGHGDEKLFF.

The count of this clone is one. The chain has TRBV5-6 and TRBJ2-2; the match to TRBD1 covers 10 bases. The CDR3 runs 16 residues. J gave up 1 base and V 0 bases, and 0 bases lay outside the gene matches. The germline CDR1 and CDR2 sequences are SGHDT and YYEEEE. The CDR3 DNA is TGTGCCAGCAGCTTGGGGGACAGGGGGAACACCGGGGAGCTGTTTTTT. Translated: CASSLGDRGNTGELFF.

This chain joins TRBV5-1 and TRBJ2-1; 8 bases agree with TRBD2. Germline CDR1 is SGHRS and CDR2 is YFSETQ. The CDR3 runs to 15 residues. V shed 4 bases, J shed 0 bases, and the junction held 3 bases outside the gene matches. CDR3 nucleotides: TGCGCCAGCAGCCTTAGCGGGGACTCCTACAATGAGCAGTTCTTC. Translated: CASSLSGDSYNEQFF.

V is TRBV5-1 and J is TRBJ1-5; the match to TRBD1 covers 7 bases. V shed 4 bases and J 4 bases; nucleotides not matched to a gene: 5. CDR1 and CDR2 (germline): SGHRS, YFSETQ. The CDR3 contains 14 residues. CDR3 DNA: TGCGCCAGCAGCCCGACAGGGACTAATCAGCCCCAGCATTTT. Its protein product is CASSPTGTNQPQHF.

The V and J genes are TRBV30 and TRBJ1-3; no reliable D call. V was trimmed by 5 bases and J by 0 bases, leaving 11 bases between them. Germline lookup yields CDR1 GTSNPN and CDR2 SVGIG (reference sequence). The CDR3 spans 14 residues. As DNA, the CDR3 is TGTGCCTGGCTGCCAAATTACTCTGGAAACACCATATATTTT. Residues: CAWLPNYSGNTIYF.

The CDR3 region has the DNA TGCAGCGTTGGGGACAGGTATGGCGGCTACACCTTC. Protein product: CSVGDRYGGYTF. The chain uses TRBV29-1 and TRBJ1-2; 8 nucleotides line up with TRBD1. The CDR3 is 12 amino acids. The germline gives CDR1 SQVTM, CDR2 ANQGSEA. Losses at the gene ends were 4 bases for V and 8 bases for J; bases not matched to a gene: 6.

The chain employs TRBV4-1 and TRBJ2-2; no definite D call. The CDR3 consists of 17 residues. Germline V lookup: CDR1 MGHRA, CDR2 YSYEKL. V was pared by 0 bases and J by 1 base, with 12 bases between. CDR3 loop: CASSQDWAGRNTGELFF. Written as DNA, the CDR3 is TGCGCCAGCAGCCAAGATTGGGCAGGCCGGAACACCGGGGAGCTGTTTTTT.